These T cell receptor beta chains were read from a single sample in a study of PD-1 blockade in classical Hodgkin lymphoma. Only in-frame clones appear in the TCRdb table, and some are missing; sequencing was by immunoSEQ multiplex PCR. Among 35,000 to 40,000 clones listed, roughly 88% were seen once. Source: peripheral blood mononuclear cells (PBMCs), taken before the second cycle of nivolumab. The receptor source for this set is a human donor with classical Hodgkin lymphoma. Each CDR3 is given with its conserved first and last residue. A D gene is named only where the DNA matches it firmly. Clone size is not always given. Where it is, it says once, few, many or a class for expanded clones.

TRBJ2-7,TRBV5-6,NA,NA,TGTGCCAGCAGCCGGGACACGTACGAGCAGTACTTC,CASSRDTYEQYF
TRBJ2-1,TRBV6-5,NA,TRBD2,TGTGCCAGCAGTTCTCGAGGACTAGCAAGTTGGGATGAGCAGTTCTTC,CASSSRGLASWDEQFF
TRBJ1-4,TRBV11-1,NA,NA,TGTGCCAGCAGCTTAAATCCGGACGGCGGGGAAAAACTGTTTTTT,CASSLNPDGGEKLFF
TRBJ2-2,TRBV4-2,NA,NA,TGTGCCAGCAGCCAAGATCCGTACACCGGGGAGCTGTTTTTT,CASSQDPYTGELFF
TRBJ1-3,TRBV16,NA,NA,TGTGCCAGCAGCCAAAGGAGTTTGACGTACAACTCTGGAAACACCATATATTTT,CASSQRSLTYNSGNTIYF
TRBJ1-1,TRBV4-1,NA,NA,TGCGCCAGCAGCCAAACAGTTCTGAACACTGAAGCTTTCTTT,CASSQTVLNTEAFF
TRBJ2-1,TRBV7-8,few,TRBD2,TGTGCCAGCAGCAGCATTACCGGACTAGCGGGAGCCTTCTCCTACAATGAGCAGTTCTTC,CASSSITGLAGAFSYNEQFF
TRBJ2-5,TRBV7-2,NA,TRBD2,TGTGCCAGCACCGGGACTAGCGGGGGGGGGTACCAAGAGACCCAGTACTTC,CASTGTSGGGYQETQYF
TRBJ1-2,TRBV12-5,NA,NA,TGTGCTAGTGGTTTGGTACAGACAGGCTATGGCTACACCTTC,CASGLVQTGYGYTF
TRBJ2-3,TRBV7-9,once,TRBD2,TGTGCCAGCAGCTTCCGCGGGAGGGTTGCAGATACGCAGTATTTT,CASSFRGRVADTQYF
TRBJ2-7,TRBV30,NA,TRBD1,TGTGCCCTTCTCCGGGACAGTTCCTACGAGCAGTACTTC,CALLRDSSYEQYF
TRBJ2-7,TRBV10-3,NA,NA,TGTGCCATCAGTGACCCGGGACCGAAGGGGACCTACGAGCAGTACTTC,CAISDPGPKGTYEQYF
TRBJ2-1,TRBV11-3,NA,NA,TGTGCCAGCAGCTCTTACCAGGACACCTACAATGAGCAGTTCTTC,CASSSYQDTYNEQFF
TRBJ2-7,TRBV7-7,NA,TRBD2,TGTGCTAGCAGCCTCGGGACTAGCGGATCCTACGAGCAGTACTTC,CASSLGTSGSYEQYF
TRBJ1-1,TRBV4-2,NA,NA,TGTGCCAGCCGCTTGGCTGAAGCTTTCTTT,CASRLAEAFF
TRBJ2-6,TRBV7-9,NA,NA,TGTGCCAGCAGCTTTCGACCGGGCTCTGGGGCCAACGTCCTGACTTTC,CASSFRPGSGANVLTF
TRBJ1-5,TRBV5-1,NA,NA,TGCGCCAGCAGCTTGGAGGCGGGTGGGGGTCAGCCCCAGCATTTT,CASSLEAGGGQPQHF
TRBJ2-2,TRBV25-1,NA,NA,TGTGCCAGCAGTGAGCGCTGGACCGGGGAGCTGTTTTTT,CASSERWTGELFF
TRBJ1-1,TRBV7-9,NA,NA,TGTGCCAGCATCGGACTTTCGGAAACTGAAGCTTTCTTT,CASIGLSETEAFF
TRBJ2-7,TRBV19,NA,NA,TGTGCCAGTAGTATCCACTTACGTGGGGCAGGGCCATACGAGCAGTACTTC,CASSIHLRGAGPYEQYF
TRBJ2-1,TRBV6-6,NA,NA,TGTGCCAGCAGTCCTAGCGAGGCCTACAATGAGCAGTTCTTC,CASSPSEAYNEQFF
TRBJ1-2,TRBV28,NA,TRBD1,TGTGCCAGCTCAAATACAGGGGGAGGGAATGGCTACACCTTC,CASSNTGGGNGYTF
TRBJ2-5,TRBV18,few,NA,TGTGCCAGCTCACCACTCACGGAAGCCACCCAGTACTTC,CASSPLTEATQYF